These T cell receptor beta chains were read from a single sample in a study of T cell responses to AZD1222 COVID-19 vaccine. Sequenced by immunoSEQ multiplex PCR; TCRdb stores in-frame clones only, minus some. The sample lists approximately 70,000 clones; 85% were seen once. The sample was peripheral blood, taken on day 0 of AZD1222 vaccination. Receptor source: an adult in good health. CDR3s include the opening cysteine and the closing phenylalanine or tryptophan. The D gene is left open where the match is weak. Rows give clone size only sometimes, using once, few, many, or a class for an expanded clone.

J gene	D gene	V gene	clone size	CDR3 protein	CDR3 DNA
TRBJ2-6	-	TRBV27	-	CASGHSGANVLTF	TGTGCCAGCGGCCACTCTGGGGCCAACGTCCTGACTTTC
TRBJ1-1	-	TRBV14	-	CASSLSGYTEAFF	TGTGCCAGCAGCCTCTCGGGGTACACTGAAGCTTTCTTT
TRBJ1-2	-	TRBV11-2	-	CASSPGFKANYGYTF	TGTGCCAGCAGCCCAGGGTTTAAAGCTAACTATGGCTACACCTTC
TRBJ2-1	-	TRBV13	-	CASSGITVNEQFF	TGTGCCAGCAGCGGAATTACCGTCAATGAGCAGTTCTTC
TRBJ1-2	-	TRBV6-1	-	CASSDDYGYTF	TGTGCCAGCAGTGACGACTATGGCTACACCTTC
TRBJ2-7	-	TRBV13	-	CASSLGELDEQYF	TGTGCCAGCAGCTTAGGAGAACTGGACGAGCAGTACTTC
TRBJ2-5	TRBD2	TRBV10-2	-	CASSEPGGYQETQYF	TGCGCCAGCAGTGAACCGGGAGGGTACCAAGAGACCCAGTACTTC
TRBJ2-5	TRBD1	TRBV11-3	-	CASSPGQGPGPETQYF	TGTGCCAGCAGCCCCGGACAGGGTCCCGGTCCGGAGACCCAGTACTTC
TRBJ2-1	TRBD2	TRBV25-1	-	CASSPLAGGNEQFF	TGTGCCAGCAGTCCACTAGCGGGTGGAAATGAGCAGTTCTTC
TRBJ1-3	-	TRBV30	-	CAWSGRAAPISGNTIYF	TGTGCCTGGAGTGGGCGGGCAGCGCCAATCTCTGGAAACACCATATATTTT
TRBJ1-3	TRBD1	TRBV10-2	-	CASSAVGTGEFGNTIYF	TGCGCCAGCAGTGCAGTCGGGACAGGGGAGTTTGGAAACACCATATATTTT
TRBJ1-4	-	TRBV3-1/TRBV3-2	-	CASSKGLYEKLFF	TGTGCCAGCAGCAAGGGACTTTATGAAAAACTGTTTTTT
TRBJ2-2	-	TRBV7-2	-	CASTQAQSGELFF	TGTGCCAGCACCCAGGCTCAATCCGGGGAGCTGTTTTTT
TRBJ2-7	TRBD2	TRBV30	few	CAGGLAGGYEQYF	TGTGCCGGAGGGCTAGCGGGAGGTTACGAGCAGTACTTC
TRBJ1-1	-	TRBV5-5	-	CASSLGGGTEAFF	TGTGCCAGCAGCTTGGGCGGAGGCACTGAAGCTTTCTTT
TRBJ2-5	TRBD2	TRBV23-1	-	CASSQSGPGLAGGRIQETQYF	TGCGCCAGCAGTCAATCGGGGCCTGGACTAGCGGGGGGCCGAATTCAAGAGACCCAGTACTTC
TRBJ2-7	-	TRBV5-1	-	CASSLPGPPGEQYF	TGCGCCAGCAGCCTCCCGGGACCGCCGGGAGAGCAGTACTTC
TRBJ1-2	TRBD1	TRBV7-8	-	CASSEVRGRPSYGYTF	TGTGCCAGCAGCGAAGTCAGGGGGCGCCCCTCATATGGCTACACCTTC
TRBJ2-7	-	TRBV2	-	CASRLVLPEQYF	TGTGCCAGCAGGCTAGTGTTGCCCGAGCAGTACTTC
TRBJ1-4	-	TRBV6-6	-	CASNRAGANEKLFF	TGTGCCAGCAACAGGGCCGGGGCTAATGAAAAACTGTTTTTT
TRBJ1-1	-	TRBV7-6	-	CASSLALLGGGNTEAFF	TGTGCCAGCAGCTTAGCGCTTTTAGGAGGGGGGAACACTGAAGCTTTCTTT
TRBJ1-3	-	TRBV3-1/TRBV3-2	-	CASSLDSGNTIYF	TGTGCCAGCAGCCTGGACTCTGGAAACACCATATATTTT
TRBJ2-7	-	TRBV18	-	CASSPGYSYEQYF	TGTGCCAGCTCACCAGGATACTCCTACGAGCAGTACTTC
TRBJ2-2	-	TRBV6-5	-	CASGPSKGPGELFF	TGTGCCAGCGGCCCGTCAAAAGGGCCCGGGGAGCTGTTTTTT
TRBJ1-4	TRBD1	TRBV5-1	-	CASRTGTGDEKLFF	TGCGCCAGCAGAACCGGGACAGGGGATGAAAAACTGTTTTTT
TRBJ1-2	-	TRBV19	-	CASRFGSSGYTF	TGTGCCAGTAGATTCGGGTCTTCTGGCTACACCTTC
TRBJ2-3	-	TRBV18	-	CASSPLPGASTDTQYF	TGTGCCAGCTCACCACTGCCGGGGGCGAGCACAGATACGCAGTATTTT
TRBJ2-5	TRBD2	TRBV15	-	CATSRELAGGPETQYF	TGTGCCACCAGCAGAGAACTAGCGGGAGGGCCCGAGACCCAGTACTTC
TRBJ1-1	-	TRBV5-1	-	CASSLQGMEYTEAFF	TGCGCCAGCAGCTTACAGGGAATGGAGTACACTGAAGCTTTCTTT
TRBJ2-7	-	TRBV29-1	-	CSATTQGRFDYEQYF	TGCAGCGCCACGACCCAGGGGCGATTCGACTACGAGCAGTACTTC
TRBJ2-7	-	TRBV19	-	CASSGFGAREQYF	TGTGCCAGTAGTGGGTTTGGGGCCAGGGAGCAGTACTTC
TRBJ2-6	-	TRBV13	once	CASSPRWGLHGANVLTF	TGTGCCAGCAGCCCTAGATGGGGTTTACATGGGGCCAACGTCCTGACTTTC
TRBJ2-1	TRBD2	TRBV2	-	CASIRTSAYNEQFF	TGTGCCAGCATCCGGACTAGCGCATACAATGAGCAGTTCTTC
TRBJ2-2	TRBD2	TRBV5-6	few	CASSWGTSGTGTGELFF	TGTGCCAGCAGCTGGGGGACTAGCGGGACGGGCACCGGGGAGCTGTTTTTT
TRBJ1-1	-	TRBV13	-	CASRVRGGLSTEAFF	TGTGCCAGCAGGGTGAGGGGAGGGCTCAGCACTGAAGCTTTCTTT
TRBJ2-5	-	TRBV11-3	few	CASSSDEETQYF	TGTGCCAGCAGCTCGGATGAAGAGACCCAGTACTTC
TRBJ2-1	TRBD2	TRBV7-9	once	CASSPGLAPDNEQFF	TGTGCCAGCAGCCCAGGACTAGCGCCAGACAATGAGCAGTTCTTC
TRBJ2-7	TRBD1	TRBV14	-	CASSPWTGREQYF	TGTGCCAGCAGCCCTTGGACAGGGCGTGAGCAGTACTTC
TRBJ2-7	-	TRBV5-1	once	CASSLDVSGQQYF	TGCGCCAGCAGCTTAGACGTTTCGGGGCAGCAGTACTTC
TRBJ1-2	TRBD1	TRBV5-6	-	CASSTPGTGRYGYTF	TGTGCCAGCAGTACCCCCGGGACAGGGAGATATGGCTACACCTTC
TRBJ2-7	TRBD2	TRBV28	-	CASSQAGFPYEQYF	TGTGCCAGCAGTCAAGCGGGGTTTCCCTACGAGCAGTACTTC
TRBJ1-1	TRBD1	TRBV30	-	CAWSKGGGTEAFF	TGTGCCTGGAGTAAAGGGGGCGGCACTGAAGCTTTCTTT
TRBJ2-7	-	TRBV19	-	CASSIRRASEQYF	TGTGCCAGTAGTATAAGGAGGGCTTCCGAGCAGTACTTC